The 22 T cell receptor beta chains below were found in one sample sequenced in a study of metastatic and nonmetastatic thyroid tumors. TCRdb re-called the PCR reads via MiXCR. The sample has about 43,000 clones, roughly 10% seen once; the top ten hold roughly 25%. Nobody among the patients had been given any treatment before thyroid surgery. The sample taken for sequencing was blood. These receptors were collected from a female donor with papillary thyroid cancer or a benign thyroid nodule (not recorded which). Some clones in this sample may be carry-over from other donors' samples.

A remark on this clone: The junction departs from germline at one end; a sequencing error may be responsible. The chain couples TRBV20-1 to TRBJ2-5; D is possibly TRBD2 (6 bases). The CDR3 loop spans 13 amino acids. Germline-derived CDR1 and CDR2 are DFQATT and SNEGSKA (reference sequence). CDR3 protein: CSVGGRARGTKYF. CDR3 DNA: TGCAGTGTCGGTGGGCGGGCCCGCGGGACCAAGTACTTC.

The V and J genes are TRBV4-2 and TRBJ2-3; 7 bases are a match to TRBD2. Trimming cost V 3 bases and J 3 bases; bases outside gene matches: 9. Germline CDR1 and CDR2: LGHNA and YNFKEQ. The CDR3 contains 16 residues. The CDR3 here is CASSHMTDGGTDTQYF. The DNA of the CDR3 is TGTGCCAGCAGCCACATGACAGACGGGGGGACAGATACGCAGTATTTT.

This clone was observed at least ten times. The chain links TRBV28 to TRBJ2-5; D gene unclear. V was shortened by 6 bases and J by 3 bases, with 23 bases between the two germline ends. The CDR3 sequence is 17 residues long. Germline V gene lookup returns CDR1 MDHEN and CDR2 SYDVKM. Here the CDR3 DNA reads TGTGCCAGCAGCCCTAGGGCTCGGGTACAAAAGAAAGAGACCCAGTACTTC. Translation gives CASSPRARVQKKETQYF.

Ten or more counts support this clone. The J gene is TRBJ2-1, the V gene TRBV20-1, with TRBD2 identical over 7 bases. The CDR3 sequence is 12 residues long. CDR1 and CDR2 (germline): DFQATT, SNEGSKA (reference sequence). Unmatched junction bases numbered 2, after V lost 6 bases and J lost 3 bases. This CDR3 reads CSAAGDYNEQFF. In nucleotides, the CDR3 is TGCAGTGCGGCGGGGGACTACAATGAGCAGTTCTTC.

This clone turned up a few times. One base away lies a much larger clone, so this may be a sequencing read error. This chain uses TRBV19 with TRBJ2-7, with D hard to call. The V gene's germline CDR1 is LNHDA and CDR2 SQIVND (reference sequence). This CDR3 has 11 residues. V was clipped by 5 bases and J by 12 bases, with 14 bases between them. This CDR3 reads CASSWMGIRYF. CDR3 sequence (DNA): TGTGCCAGTAGTTGGATGGGTATCCGGTACTTC.

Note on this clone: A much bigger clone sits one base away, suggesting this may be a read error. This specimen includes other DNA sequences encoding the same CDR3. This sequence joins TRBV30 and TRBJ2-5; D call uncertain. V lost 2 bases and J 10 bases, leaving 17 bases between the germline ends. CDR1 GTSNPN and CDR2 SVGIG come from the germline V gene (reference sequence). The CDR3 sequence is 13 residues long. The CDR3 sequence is CAWSRLPKVGQYF. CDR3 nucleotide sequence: TGTGCCTGGAGTCGACTGCCCAAGGTTGGCCAGTACTTC.

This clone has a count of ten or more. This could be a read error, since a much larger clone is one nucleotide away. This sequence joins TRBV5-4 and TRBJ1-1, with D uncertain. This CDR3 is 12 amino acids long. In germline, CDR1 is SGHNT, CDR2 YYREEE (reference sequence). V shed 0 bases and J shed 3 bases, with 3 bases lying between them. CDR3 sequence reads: CASSLEDTEAFF. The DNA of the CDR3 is TGTGCCAGCAGCTTGGAGGACACTGAAGCTTTCTTT.

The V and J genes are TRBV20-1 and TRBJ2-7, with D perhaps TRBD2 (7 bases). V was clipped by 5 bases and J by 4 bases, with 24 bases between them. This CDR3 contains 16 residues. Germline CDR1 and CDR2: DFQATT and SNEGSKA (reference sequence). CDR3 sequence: CSAEHQGRERAYEQYF. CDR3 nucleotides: TGCAGTGCTGAGCACCAGGGGCGGGAGAGAGCGTACGAGCAGTACTTC.

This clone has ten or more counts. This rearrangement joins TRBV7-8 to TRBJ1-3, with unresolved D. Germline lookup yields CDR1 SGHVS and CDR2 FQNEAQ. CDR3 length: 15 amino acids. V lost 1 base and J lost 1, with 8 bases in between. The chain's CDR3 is CASSLVWGSGNTIYF. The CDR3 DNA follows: TGTGCCAGCAGCTTAGTTTGGGGATCTGGAAACACCATATATTTT.

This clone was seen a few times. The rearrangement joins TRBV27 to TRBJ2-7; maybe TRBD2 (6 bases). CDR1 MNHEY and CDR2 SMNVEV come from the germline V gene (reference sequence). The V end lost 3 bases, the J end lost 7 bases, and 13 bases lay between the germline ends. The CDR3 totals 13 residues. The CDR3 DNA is TGTGCCAGCAGTTTCGGGAGAAGAGGGGAGCAGTACTTC. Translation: CASSFGRRGEQYF.

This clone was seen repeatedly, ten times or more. The CDR3 bases are TGTGCCAGCAGCTTAGTCGAGGACACCATATATTTT. It specifies CASSLVEDTIYF. The chain is built from TRBV7-9 and TRBJ1-3; D is ambiguous. Germline V gene data show CDR1 as SEHNR and CDR2 as FQNEAQ (reference sequence). The V and J ends lost 1 base and 8 bases respectively, with 6 bases between them. The CDR3 covers 12 residues.

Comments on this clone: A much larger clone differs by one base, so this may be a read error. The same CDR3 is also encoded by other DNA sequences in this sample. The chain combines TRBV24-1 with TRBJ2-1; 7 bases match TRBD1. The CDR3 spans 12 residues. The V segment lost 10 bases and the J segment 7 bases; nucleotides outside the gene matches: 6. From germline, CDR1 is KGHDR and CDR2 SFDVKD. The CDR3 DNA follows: TGTGCCACAGGAACAGGGGCGAATGAGCAGTTCTTC. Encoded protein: CATGTGANEQFF.

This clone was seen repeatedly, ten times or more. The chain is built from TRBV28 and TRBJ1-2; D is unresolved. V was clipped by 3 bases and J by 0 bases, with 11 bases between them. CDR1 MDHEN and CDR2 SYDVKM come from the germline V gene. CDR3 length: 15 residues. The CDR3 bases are TGTGCCAGCAGTTTTCTGGGCCCCTCTAACTATGGCTACACCTTC. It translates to CASSFLGPSNYGYTF.

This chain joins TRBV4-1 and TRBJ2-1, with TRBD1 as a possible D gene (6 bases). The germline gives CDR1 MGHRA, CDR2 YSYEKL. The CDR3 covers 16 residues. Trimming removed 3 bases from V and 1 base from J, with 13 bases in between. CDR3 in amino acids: CASSQAGTWSYNEQFF. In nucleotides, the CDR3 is TGCGCCAGCAGCCAGGCCGGGACATGGTCCTACAATGAGCAGTTCTTC.

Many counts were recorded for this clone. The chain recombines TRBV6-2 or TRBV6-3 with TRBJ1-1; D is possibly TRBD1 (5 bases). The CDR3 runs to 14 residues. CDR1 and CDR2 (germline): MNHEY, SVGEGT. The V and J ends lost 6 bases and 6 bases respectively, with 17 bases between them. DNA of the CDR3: TGTGCCAGCAGCCCCGAGGGGTCTGCATCTGAAGCTTTCTTT. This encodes CASSPEGSASEAFF.

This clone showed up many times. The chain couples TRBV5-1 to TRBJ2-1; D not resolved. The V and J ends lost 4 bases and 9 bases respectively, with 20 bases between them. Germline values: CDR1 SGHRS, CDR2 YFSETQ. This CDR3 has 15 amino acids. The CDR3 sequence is CASSLTSIKLGEQFF. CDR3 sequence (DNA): TGCGCCAGCAGCCTCACGTCGATCAAGTTGGGTGAGCAGTTCTTC. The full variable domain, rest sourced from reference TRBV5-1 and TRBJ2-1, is KAGVTQTPRYLIKTRGQQVTLSCSPISGHRSVSWYQQTPGQGLQFLFEYFSETQRNKGNFPGRFSGRQFSNSRSEMNVSTLELGDSALYLCASSLTSIKLGEQFFGPGTRLTVL.

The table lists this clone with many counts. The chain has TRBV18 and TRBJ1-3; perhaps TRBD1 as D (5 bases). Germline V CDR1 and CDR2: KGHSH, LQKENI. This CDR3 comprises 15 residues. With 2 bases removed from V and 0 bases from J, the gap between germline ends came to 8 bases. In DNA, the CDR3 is TGTGCCAGCTCACCAAGCCAGGGCTCTGGAAACACCATATATTTT. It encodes CASSPSQGSGNTIYF.

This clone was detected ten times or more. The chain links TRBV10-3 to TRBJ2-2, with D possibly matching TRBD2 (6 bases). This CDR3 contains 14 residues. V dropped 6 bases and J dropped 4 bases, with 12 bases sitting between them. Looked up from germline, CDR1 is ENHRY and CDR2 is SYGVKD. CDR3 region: CAIRPGGFTGELFF. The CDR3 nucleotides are TGTGCCATCAGACCCGGGGGATTCACCGGGGAGCTGTTTTTT.

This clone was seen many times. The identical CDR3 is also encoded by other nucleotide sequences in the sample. The CDR3 loop is CASSPDSYEQYF. CDR3 DNA: TGTGCCAGCTCACCGGACTCCTACGAGCAGTACTTC. The gene calls are TRBV18 and TRBJ2-7, with no clear D. V lost 3 bases and J 0 bases, leaving 3 bases between the germline ends. This CDR3 comprises 12 residues. Germline CDR1 reads KGHSH; CDR2 reads LQKENI. The variable domain in full, completed from reference TRBV18 and TRBJ2-7, reads NAGVMQNPRHLVRRRGQEARLRCSPMKGHSHVYWYRQLPEEGLKFMVYLQKENIIDESGMPKERFSAEFPKEGPSILRIQQVVRGDSAAYFCASSPDSYEQYFGPGTRLTVT.

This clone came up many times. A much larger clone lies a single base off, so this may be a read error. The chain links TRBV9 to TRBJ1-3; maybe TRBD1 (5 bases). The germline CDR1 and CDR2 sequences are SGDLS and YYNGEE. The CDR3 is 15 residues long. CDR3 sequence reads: CANSGAGLSGNTIYF. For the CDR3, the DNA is TGTGCCAACAGCGGGGCAGGACTATCTGGAAACACCATATATTTT. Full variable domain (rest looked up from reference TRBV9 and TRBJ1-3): DSGVTQTPKHLITATGQRVTLRCSPRSGDLSVYWYQQSLDQGLQFLIQYYNGEERAKGNILERFSAQQFPDLHSELNLSSLELGDSALYFCANSGAGLSGNTIYFGEGSWLTVV.

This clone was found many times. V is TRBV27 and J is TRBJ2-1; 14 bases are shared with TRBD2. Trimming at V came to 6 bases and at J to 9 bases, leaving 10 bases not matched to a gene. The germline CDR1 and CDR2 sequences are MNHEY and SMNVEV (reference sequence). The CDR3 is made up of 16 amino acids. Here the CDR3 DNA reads TGTGCCAGCAGGAAAACCGGGACTAGCGGGAGTGTTGAGCAGTTCTTC. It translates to CASRKTGTSGSVEQFF.

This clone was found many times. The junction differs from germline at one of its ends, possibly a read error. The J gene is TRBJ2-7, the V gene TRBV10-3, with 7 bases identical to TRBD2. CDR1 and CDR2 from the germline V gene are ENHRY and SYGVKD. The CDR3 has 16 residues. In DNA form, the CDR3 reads TGTGCCGTCAGTGAGTCTACCCTAGCGGACTCCTACGAGCAGTACTTC. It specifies CAVSESTLADSYEQYF.